This T cell receptor beta chain appears in the sequencing data of a study of graft-versus-host responses after intestinal transplantation. Generated by immunoSEQ multiplex PCR, the TCRdb table keeps only in-frame clones and is missing some. This sample carries tens of thousands of clones, approximately 94% of them seen once, and the ten largest clones take more than 0.4%. With regard to this clone: The junction does not match germline at one end; this may be a read error.

The CDR3 spans 14 residues. The V gene's germline CDR1 is SNHLY and CDR2 FYNNEI. The rearrangement links TRBV2 to TRBJ2-2, with D possibly TRBD1 on 5 matching bases. This TCR came from a human patient who received an intestinal transplant, so some T cells may come from the graft donor. Sequencing used PBMCs, obtained 156 days after intestinal transplant. Written as DNA, the CDR3 is TGTGCCGGCAGAAAGGGGCTCTCCACCGGGGAGCTGTTTTTT. Translated, it gives CAGRKGLSTGELFF.